The source of this T cell receptor beta chain is a study of human T cells and chemical hapten exposure. Time point indicated: patch test 3, about 24 weeks after DPC sensitization. Treatment noted: therapeutic diphenylcyclopropenone sensitization with weekly scalp DPC. Ahead of applying each patch test, blood was sampled. TCRdb analysed the RACE reads with MiXCR anew, one entry per CDR3 protein. Of roughly 53,000 distinct CDR3 sequences listed, 9% to 10% are singletons. The receptor comes from a middle-aged woman with alopecia areata. Some clones in this sample may be carry-over from other donors' samples. Source: whole blood, taken in connection with sensitization to the hapten diphenylcyclopropenone (DPC).

The CDR3 loop is CASSPTRRTNEKLFF. In nucleotides, the CDR3 is TGTGCCAGCTCACCAACCCGGAGAACTAATGAAAAACTGTTTTTT. This rearrangement joins TRBV18 to TRBJ1-4; the D is unclear. CDR1 and CDR2 (germline): KGHSH, LQKENI. Trimming removed 2 bases from V and 1 base from J, with 8 bases in between. This CDR3 spans 15 amino acids.